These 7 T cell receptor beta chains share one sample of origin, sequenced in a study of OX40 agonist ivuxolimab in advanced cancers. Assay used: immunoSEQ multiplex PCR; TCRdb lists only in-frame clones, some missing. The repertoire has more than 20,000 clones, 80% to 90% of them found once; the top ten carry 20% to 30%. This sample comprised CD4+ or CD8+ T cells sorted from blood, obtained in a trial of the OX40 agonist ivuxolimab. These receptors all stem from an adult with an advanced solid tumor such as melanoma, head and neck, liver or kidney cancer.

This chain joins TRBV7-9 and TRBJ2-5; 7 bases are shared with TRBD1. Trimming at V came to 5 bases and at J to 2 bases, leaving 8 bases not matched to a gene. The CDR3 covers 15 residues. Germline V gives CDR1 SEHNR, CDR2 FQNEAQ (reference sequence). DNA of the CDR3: TGTGCCAGCAGCAAAGGGGGCCGTGAACAAGAGACCCAGTACTTC. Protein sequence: CASSKGGREQETQYF. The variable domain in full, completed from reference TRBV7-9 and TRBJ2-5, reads DTGVSQNPRHKITKRGQNVTFRCDPISEHNRLYWYRQTLGQGPEFLTYFQNEAQLEKSRLLSDRFSAERPKGSFSTLEIQRTEQGDSAMYLCASSKGGREQETQYFGPGTRLLVL.

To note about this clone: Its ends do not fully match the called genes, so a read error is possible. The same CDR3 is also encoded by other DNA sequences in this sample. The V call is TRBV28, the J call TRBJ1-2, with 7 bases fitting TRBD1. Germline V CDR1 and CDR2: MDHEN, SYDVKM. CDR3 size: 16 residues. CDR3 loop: CASRPTGSGGNYGYTF. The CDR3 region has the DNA TGCGCCAGCAGGCCGACAGGGTCTGGGGGGAACTATGGCTACACCTTC.

The CDR3 nucleotides read TGTGCCAGCTCACCAGGGCCAGCGAAAGATACGCAGTATTTT. It is translated as CASSPGPAKDTQYF. The V call is TRBV18, the J call TRBJ2-3; no definite D call. Germline V CDR1 and CDR2: KGHSH, LQKENI. V lost 2 bases and J 5 bases, leaving 11 bases between the germline ends. The CDR3 length is 14 residues.

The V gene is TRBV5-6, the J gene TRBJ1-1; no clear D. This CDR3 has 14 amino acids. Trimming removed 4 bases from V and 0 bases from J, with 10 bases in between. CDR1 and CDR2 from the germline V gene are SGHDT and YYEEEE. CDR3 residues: CASSIGPMNTEAFF. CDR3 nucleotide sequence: TGTGCCAGCAGCATCGGTCCGATGAACACTGAAGCTTTCTTT.

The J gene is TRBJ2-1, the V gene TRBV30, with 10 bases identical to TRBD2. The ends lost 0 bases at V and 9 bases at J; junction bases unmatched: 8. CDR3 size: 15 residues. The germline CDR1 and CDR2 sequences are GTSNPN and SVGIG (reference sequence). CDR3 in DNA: TGTGCCTGGAGTGTAATACTAGCGGGGATAAGTGAGCAGTTCTTC. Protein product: CAWSVILAGISEQFF.

The CDR3 loop reads CASSLNLYRGGTDTQYF. In nucleotides, the CDR3 is TGTGCCAGCAGCTTAAATCTCTACAGGGGGGGCACAGATACGCAGTATTTT. The V call is TRBV7-3, the J call TRBJ2-3; TRBD1 matches 8 bases. The germline CDR1 and CDR2 sequences are SGHTA and FQGTGA. The CDR3 is made up of 17 amino acids. V lost 1 base to trimming and J lost 1 base; unmatched junction nucleotides: 7.

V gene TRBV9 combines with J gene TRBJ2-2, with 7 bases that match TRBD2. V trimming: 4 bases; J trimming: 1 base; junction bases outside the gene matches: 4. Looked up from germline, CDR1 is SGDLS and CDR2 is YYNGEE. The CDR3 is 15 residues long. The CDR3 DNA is TGTGCCAGCAGCCCCAGCGGGGTGAACACCGGGGAGCTGTTTTTT. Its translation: CASSPSGVNTGELFF.